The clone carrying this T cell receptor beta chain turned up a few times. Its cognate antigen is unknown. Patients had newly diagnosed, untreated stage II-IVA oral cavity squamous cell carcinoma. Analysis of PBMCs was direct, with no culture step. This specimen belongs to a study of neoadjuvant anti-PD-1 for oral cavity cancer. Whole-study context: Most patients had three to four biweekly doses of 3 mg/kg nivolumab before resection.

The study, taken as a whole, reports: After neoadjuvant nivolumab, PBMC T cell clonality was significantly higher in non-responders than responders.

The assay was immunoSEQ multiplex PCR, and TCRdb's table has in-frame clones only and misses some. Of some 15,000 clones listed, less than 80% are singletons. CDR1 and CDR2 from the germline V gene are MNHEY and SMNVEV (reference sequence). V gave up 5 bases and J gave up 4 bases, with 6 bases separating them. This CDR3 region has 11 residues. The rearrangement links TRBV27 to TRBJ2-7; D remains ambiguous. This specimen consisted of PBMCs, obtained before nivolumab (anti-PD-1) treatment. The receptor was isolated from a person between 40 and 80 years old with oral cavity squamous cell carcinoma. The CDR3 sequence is CASSNRYEQYF. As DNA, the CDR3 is TGTGCCAGCAGTAACAGATACGAGCAGTACTTC.